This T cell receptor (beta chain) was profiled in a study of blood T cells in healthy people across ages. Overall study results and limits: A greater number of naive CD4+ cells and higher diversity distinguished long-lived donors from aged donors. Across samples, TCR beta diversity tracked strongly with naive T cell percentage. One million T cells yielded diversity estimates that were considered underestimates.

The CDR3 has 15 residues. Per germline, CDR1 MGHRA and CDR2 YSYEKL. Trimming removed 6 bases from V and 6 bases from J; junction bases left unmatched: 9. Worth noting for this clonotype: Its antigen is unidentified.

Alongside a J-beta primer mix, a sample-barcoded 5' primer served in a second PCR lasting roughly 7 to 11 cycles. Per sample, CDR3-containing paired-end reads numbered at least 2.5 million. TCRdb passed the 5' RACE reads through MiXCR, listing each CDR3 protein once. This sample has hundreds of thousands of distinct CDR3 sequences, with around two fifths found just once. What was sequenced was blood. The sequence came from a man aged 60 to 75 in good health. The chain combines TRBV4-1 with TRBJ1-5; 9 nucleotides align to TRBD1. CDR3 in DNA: TGCGCCAGCAGTCCGGACAGGGGATCGCCTCAGCCCCAGCATTTT. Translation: CASSPDRGSPQPQHF.